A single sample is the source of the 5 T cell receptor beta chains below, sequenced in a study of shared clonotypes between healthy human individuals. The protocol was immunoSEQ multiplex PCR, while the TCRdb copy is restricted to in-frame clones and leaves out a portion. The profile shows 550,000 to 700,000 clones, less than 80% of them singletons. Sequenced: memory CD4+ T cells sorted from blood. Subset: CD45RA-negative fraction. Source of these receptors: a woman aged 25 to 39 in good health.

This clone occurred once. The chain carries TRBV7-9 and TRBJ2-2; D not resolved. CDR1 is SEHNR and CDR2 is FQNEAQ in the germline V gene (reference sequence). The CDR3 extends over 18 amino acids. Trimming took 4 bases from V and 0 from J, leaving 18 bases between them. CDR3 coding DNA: TGTGCCAGCAGCTCTAGAACCCTAGGAGCTACGAACACCGGGGAGCTGTTTTTT. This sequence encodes CASSSRTLGATNTGELFF.

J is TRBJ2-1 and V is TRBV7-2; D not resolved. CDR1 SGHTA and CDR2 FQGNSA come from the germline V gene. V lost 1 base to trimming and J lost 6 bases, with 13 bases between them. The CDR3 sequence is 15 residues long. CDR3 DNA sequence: TGTGCCAGCAGCTTAGATGACCGGCTGAGCAATGAGCAGTTCTTC. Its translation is CASSLDDRLSNEQFF.

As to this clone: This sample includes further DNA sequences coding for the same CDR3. The CDR3, as DNA: TGCGCCAGCAGTTCAGACTCGAGCTCCTACAATGAGCAGTTCTTC. Amino acids: CASSSDSSSYNEQFF. This rearrangement joins TRBV5-1 to TRBJ2-1; D is unresolved. Trimming stripped 5 bases from V and 0 bases from J, with 12 bases between. Germline V gene data show CDR1 as SGHRS and CDR2 as YFSETQ. This CDR3 comprises 15 residues.

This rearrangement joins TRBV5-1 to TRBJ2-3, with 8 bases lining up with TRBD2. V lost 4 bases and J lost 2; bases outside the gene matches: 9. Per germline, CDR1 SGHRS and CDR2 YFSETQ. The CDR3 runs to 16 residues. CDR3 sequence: CASSQNSGEPTDTQYF. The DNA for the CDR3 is TGCGCCAGCAGCCAAAATAGCGGGGAACCCACAGATACGCAGTATTTT.

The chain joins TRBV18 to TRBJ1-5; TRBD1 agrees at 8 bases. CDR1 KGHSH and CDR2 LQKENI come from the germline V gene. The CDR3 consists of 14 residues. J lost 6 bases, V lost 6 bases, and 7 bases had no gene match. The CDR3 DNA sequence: TGTGCCAGCTCGCTAGGACAGGGCGGTCAGCCCCAGCATTTT. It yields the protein CASSLGQGGQPQHF.